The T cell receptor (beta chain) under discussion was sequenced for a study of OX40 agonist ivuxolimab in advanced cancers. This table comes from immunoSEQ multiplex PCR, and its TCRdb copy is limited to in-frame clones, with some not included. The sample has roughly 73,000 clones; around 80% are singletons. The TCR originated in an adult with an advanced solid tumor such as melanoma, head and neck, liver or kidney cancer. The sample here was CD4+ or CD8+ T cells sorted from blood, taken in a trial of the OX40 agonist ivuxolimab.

CDR3 in amino acids: CAISSRGGAATDTQYF. CDR3 DNA: TGTGCCATCAGCTCCCGCGGGGGGGCTGCGACAGATACGCAGTATTTT. The rearrangement joins TRBV10-3 to TRBJ2-3; TRBD2 agrees at 9 bases. V shed 6 bases, J shed 3 bases, and the junction held 10 bases outside the gene matches. CDR1 and CDR2 from the germline V gene are ENHRY and SYGVKD. The CDR3 has 16 amino acids.